This entry is about one T cell receptor (beta chain). Its target is unknown. A much larger clonotype is one base distant, so this may be a read error. The data originate from a study of blood T cells in healthy people across ages. The CDR3 totals 15 residues. Germline V gene sequence: CDR1 MNHEY, CDR2 SVGEGT. Notes on the study in general: The donors' CMV status was not determined, possibly confounding changes in expanded clonotypes.

A second PCR, run for roughly 7 to 11 cycles, used a sample-barcoded 5' primer plus a J-beta primer mix. TCRdb independently ran MiXCR on the 5' RACE reads; one entry per CDR3 protein. Seen here are a few hundred thousand distinct CDR3 sequences, roughly half observed once, and the top ten hold under 65%. The sequence came from a man aged 60 to 69 in good health. The sequenced sample consisted of blood. The rearrangement uses TRBV6-2 or TRBV6-3 and TRBJ1-2; the D gene is possibly TRBD1 (5 bases). CDR3 region: CASSSEPGRYYDYTF. CDR3 coding DNA: TGTGCCAGCAGCTCCGAGCCGGGACGGTACTATGACTACACCTTC.